Listed here are 17 T cell receptor beta chains from one sample, sequenced in a study of cytomegalovirus exposure and HLA in healthy donors. Using immunoSEQ multiplex PCR, the repertoire was profiled, and TCRdb retains in-frame clones only, with some absent. The sample contains 120,000 or so clones, roughly 88% of which appear only once. Sequenced material: PBMCs. The receptor source for this set is a man between 18 and 35 years old in good health and CMV-seronegative.

The chain has TRBV7-2 and TRBJ1-4; D perhaps matches TRBD1 (5 bases). V gave up 2 bases and J gave up 0 bases, with 7 bases separating them. The CDR3 runs 15 residues. Per germline, CDR1 SGHTA and CDR2 FQGNSA. The CDR3 is CASSLRTPTNEKLFF. Here the CDR3 DNA reads TGTGCCAGCAGCTTACGGACACCAACTAATGAAAAACTGTTTTTT.

The chain is built from TRBV4-1 and TRBJ2-3, with a tentative D call TRBD2 (7 bases). Germline assignment: CDR1 MGHRA and CDR2 YSYEKL. CDR3 size: 18 residues. V lost 1 base to trimming and J lost 5 bases, with 22 bases between them. CDR3 in amino acids: CASSQAPGAGAAGDTQYF. The DNA of the CDR3 is TGCGCCAGCAGCCAAGCTCCAGGGGCGGGGGCCGCGGGAGATACGCAGTATTTT.

The V and J genes are TRBV19 and TRBJ1-5, with TRBD1 identical over 10 bases. V lost 7 bases and J lost 7; bases outside the gene matches: 10. CDR3 length: 15 amino acids. Germline CDR1 and CDR2: LNHDA and SQIVND (reference sequence). The CDR3 loop is CASTHRDRGLQPQHF. CDR3 DNA sequence: TGTGCCAGTACCCACCGGGACAGGGGCTTACAGCCCCAGCATTTT.

The J gene is TRBJ2-7, the V gene TRBV30; 10 nucleotides line up with TRBD2. V gave up 2 bases and J gave up 5 bases; unmatched junction bases: 9. Per the germline V gene, CDR1 is GTSNPN and CDR2 is SVGIG (reference sequence). The CDR3 has 15 residues. CDR3 in DNA: TGTGCCTGGAGTTTCCCCTCTAGCGGGAGTGACGAGCAGTACTTC. Residues: CAWSFPSSGSDEQYF.

The CDR3 region is CASSEGPGRYEQYF. The DNA for the CDR3 is TGTGCCAGCAGTGAGGGGCCAGGCCGATACGAGCAGTACTTC. The J gene is TRBJ2-7, the V gene TRBV2; tentative D call: TRBD1 (5 bases). CDR3 size: 14 residues. CDR1 is SNHLY, CDR2 FYNNEI, per germline. Trimming pared 3 bases from V and 4 bases from J, leaving 13 bases between.

J is TRBJ2-3 and V is TRBV6-1, with D perhaps matching TRBD2 (5 bases). Germline V gene sequence: CDR1 MNHNS, CDR2 SASEGT. This CDR3 has 14 residues. Trimming left V 1 base short and J 6 bases short, with 11 bases between. The DNA for the CDR3 is TGTGCCAGCAGTGAAGTACGGGAAAGGGATACGCAGTATTTT. It codes for CASSEVRERDTQYF.

CDR3 residues: CASSLAPDRYSNQPQHF. In nucleotides, the CDR3 is TGTGCCAGCAGCTTAGCCCCGGACAGATATAGCAATCAGCCCCAGCATTTT. The gene calls are TRBV7-8 and TRBJ1-5; D might be TRBD1 (6 bases). Germline V gene sequence: CDR1 SGHVS, CDR2 FQNEAQ. This CDR3 spans 17 amino acids. With 0 bases removed from V and 0 bases from J, the gap between germline ends came to 12 bases.

The chain carries TRBV6-6 and TRBJ2-2; the D gene is possibly TRBD2 (6 bases). This CDR3 comprises 14 residues. V lost 7 bases and J 5 bases, leaving 14 bases between the germline ends. Per germline, CDR1 MNHNY and CDR2 SVGAGI (reference sequence). In DNA form, the CDR3 reads TGTGCCAGCAATCGGTACGCGGGGACCGGGGAGCTGTTTTTT. Protein sequence: CASNRYAGTGELFF.

The chain recombines TRBV11-3 with TRBJ2-2; D remains ambiguous. Germline CDR1 is SGHNT and CDR2 is YENEEA. V was pared by 1 base and J by 7 bases, with 10 bases between. The CDR3 totals 14 residues. The CDR3 loop reads CASSLGLANGELFF. Here the CDR3 DNA reads TGTGCCAGCAGCTTAGGTCTGGCAAACGGGGAGCTGTTTTTT.

The V call is TRBV5-1, the J call TRBJ2-5; the match to TRBD1 covers 7 bases. CDR3 length: 14 residues. The germline V gene has CDR1 SGHRS and CDR2 YFSETQ. V lost 4 bases, J lost 2 bases, and 5 bases stayed unmatched. The CDR3: CASSVGTAQETQYF. The DNA for the CDR3 is TGCGCCAGCAGCGTGGGGACAGCTCAAGAGACCCAGTACTTC.

This chain uses TRBV10-3 with TRBJ1-3, with D perhaps TRBD1 (6 bases). Germline V CDR1 and CDR2: ENHRY, SYGVKD. Trimming removed 6 bases from V and 3 bases from J, with 9 bases in between. The CDR3 has 13 residues. CDR3 in amino acids: CAISGTFGNTIYF. In DNA form, the CDR3 reads TGTGCCATCAGCGGGACATTTGGAAACACCATATATTTT.

The chain is built from TRBV19 and TRBJ2-2; 8 bases match TRBD2. J gave up 0 bases and V 6 bases, and 12 bases lay outside the gene matches. CDR1 is LNHDA and CDR2 is SQIVND in the germline V gene (reference sequence). This CDR3 is 18 amino acids long. The CDR3 DNA reads as TGTGCCAGTAGCCCCTATCCCGCGGGGGGAGCGAACACCGGGGAGCTGTTTTTT. Translating gives CASSPYPAGGANTGELFF.

This rearrangement joins TRBV6-1 to TRBJ2-7; 10 nucleotides match TRBD1. J gave up 2 bases and V 8 bases, and 6 bases lay outside the gene matches. Germline CDR1 MNHNS, CDR2 SASEGT. This CDR3 spans 14 amino acids. The CDR3 loop reads CASDPGQGTYEQYF. CDR3 DNA: TGTGCCAGCGATCCGGGACAGGGGACCTACGAGCAGTACTTC.

This clone has just a few counts. CDR3 amino acids: CASSATGDNSPLHF. DNA for the CDR3: TGTGCCAGCAGTGCGACAGGGGATAATTCACCCCTCCACTTT. V usage is TRBV25-1 and J usage is TRBJ1-6; TRBD1 agrees at 8 bases. Germline CDR1 MGHDK, CDR2 SYGVNS. Trimming took 4 bases from V and 5 from J; bases not matched to a gene: 1. This CDR3 contains 14 residues.

In its sample, this clone was seen once. Here the CDR3 reads CASSLGGGSEKLFF. The CDR3 coding sequence is TGCGCCAGCAGCTTGGGCGGAGGGAGTGAAAAACTGTTTTTT. The chain recombines TRBV5-1 with TRBJ1-4; D call uncertain. Germline loops: CDR1 SGHRS, CDR2 YFSETQ. The germline V and J ends were trimmed by 0 bases and 7 bases, with 10 bases remaining between them. This CDR3 spans 14 amino acids.

This chain joins TRBV5-3 and TRBJ1-1, with a tentative D call TRBD1 (6 bases). TRBV5-3 is designated an ORF whose function remains uncertain. The CDR3 runs to 17 residues. The V gene lost 4 bases and the J gene lost 0 bases, with 19 bases spanning the gap. CDR3 nucleotide sequence: TGTGCCAGAAGCGGCCTGCGGAGGGGGGGGATGAACACTGAAGCTTTCTTT. Translated, it gives CARSGLRRGGMNTEAFF.

The chain couples TRBV7-8 to TRBJ2-5; D is unresolved. V lost 5 bases to trimming and J lost 2 bases, with 12 bases between them. There are 14 residues in the CDR3. Germline assignment: CDR1 SGHVS and CDR2 FQNEAQ. CDR3 sequence (DNA): TGTGCCAGCAGCAAGAGACATCGACAAGAGACCCAGTACTTC. This encodes CASSKRHRQETQYF. Supplemented by reference TRBV7-8 and TRBJ2-5, the full variable domain reads GAGVSQSPRYKVAKRGQDVALRCDPISGHVSLFWYQQALGQGPEFLTYFQNEAQLDKSGLPSDRFFAERPEGSVSTLKIQRTQQEDSAVYLCASSKRHRQETQYFGPGTRLLVL.